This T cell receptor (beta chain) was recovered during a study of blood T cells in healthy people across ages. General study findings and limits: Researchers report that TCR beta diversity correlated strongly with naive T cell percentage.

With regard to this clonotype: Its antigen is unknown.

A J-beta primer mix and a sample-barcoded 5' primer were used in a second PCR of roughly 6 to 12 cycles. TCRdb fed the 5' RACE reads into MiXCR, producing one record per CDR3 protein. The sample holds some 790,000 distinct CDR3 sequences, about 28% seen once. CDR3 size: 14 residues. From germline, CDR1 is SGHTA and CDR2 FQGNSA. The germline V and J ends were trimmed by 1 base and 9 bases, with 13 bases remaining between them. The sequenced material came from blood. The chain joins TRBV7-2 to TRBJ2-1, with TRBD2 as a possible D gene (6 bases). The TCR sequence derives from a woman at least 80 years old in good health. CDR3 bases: TGTGCCAGCAGCTTAGGTAGCGGCCCTAGTGAGCAGTTCTTC. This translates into CASSLGSGPSEQFF.